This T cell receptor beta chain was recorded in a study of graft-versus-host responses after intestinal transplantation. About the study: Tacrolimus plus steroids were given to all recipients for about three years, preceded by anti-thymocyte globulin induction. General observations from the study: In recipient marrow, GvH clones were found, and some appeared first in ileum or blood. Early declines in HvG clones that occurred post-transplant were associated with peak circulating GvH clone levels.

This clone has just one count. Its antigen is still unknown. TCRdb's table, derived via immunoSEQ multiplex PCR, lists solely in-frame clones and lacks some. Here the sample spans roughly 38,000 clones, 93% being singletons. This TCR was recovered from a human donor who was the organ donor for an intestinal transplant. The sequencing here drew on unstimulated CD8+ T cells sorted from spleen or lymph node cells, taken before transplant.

CDR3 residues: CASSQEAVLGDEQYF. DNA for the CDR3: TGTGCCAGCAGCCAAGAAGCCGTGCTCGGTGACGAGCAGTACTTC. This rearrangement joins TRBV14 to TRBJ2-7; unclear D gene. CDR1 is SGHDN, CDR2 FVKESK, per germline. V shed 0 bases and J shed 5 bases, with 14 bases lying between them. This CDR3 comprises 15 residues.